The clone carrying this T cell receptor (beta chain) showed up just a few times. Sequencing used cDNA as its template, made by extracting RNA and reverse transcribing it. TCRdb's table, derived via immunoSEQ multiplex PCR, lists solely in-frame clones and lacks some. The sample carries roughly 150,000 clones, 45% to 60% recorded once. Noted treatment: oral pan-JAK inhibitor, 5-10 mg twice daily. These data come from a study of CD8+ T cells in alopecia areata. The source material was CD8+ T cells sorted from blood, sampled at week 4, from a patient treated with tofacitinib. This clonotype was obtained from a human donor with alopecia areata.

CDR3 bases: TGTGCCAGCAGGTCTGGGGGGTCTCTTGTCTACGGCTACACCTTC. This translates into CASRSGGSLVYGYTF. This chain joins TRBV2 and TRBJ1-2; perhaps TRBD1 as D (5 bases). This CDR3 comprises 15 residues. CDR1 is SNHLY and CDR2 is FYNNEI in the germline V gene. Trimming left V 6 bases short and J 8 bases short, with 22 bases between.